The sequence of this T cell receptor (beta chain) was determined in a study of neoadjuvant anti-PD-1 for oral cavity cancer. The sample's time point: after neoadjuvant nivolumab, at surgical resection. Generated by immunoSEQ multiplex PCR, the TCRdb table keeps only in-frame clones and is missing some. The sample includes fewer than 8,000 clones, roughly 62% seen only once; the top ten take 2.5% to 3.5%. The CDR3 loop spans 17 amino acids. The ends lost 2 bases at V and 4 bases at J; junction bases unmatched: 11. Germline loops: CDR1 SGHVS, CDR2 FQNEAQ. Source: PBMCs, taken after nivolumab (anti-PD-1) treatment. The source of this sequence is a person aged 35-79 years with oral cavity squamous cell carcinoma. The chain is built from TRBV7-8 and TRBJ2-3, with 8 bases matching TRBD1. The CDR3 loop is CASSLRSGRGRSDTQYF. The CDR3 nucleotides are TGTGCCAGCAGCTTAAGGTCTGGCAGGGGGCGATCAGATACGCAGTATTTT.